The text below deals with one TCR beta chain. Antigen unknown. The data were taken from a study of T-cell memory formation after mild COVID-19. Notes on the study in general: Among clones contracting day 15 to 85, CD4/CD8 was balanced, whereas later expanders leaned CD4+.

The 5'RACE method, run with constant-segment primers, produced TCR alpha and TCR beta cDNA libraries (carrying sample barcodes and UMIs). MiXCR, applied by TCRdb to the 5' RACE reads, yields one record per CDR3 protein. The sample records approximately 250,000 distinct CDR3 sequences, 16% being singletons. CDR1 and CDR2 from the germline V gene are SGHDT and YYEEEE. V lost 0 bases and J lost 2, with 8 bases in between. CDR3 length: 14 residues. Sequencing used PBMCs or a T cell subset sorted from them (not recorded which). The rearrangement links TRBV5-6 to TRBJ1-2; no clear D gene. The clonotype was recovered from a man between 18 and 35 years old who had mild COVID-19 (a few samples of this study predate the infection). Cell type and time point are not known. The CDR3 is CASSLGHLNYGYTF. The DNA for the CDR3 is TGTGCCAGCAGCTTGGGGCACCTAAACTATGGCTACACCTTC.